These T cell receptor beta chains were read from a single sample in a study of T cell responses to AZD1222 COVID-19 vaccine. Clones were read by immunoSEQ multiplex PCR, and TCRdb kept only the in-frame ones, dropping some. Found here are about 140,000 clones, 75% to 90% of them singletons; the top ten hold 4.7%. This specimen consisted of peripheral blood, obtained on day 0 of AZD1222 vaccination. All receptors derive from an adult in good health. The CDR3 runs from the conserved cysteine through the conserved F or W. D genes are given only for firm matches. Part of the rows lack a size; the others show once, few, many or a class for expanded clones.

clone size: NA; J gene: TRBJ2-7; V gene: TRBV2; D gene: NA; CDR3 protein: CASHPGPIYYEQYF; CDR3 DNA: TGTGCCAGCCACCCAGGGCCCATCTACTACGAGCAGTACTTC
clone size: NA; J gene: TRBJ2-1; V gene: TRBV5-1; D gene: TRBD2; CDR3 protein: CASSGGDYYNEQFF; CDR3 DNA: TGCGCCAGCAGCGGGGGGGACTACTACAATGAGCAGTTCTTC
clone size: NA; J gene: TRBJ2-4; V gene: TRBV10-2; D gene: NA; CDR3 protein: CASSETGGIQYF; CDR3 DNA: TGCGCCAGCAGTGAGACAGGAGGCATTCAGTACTTC
clone size: NA; J gene: TRBJ2-6; V gene: TRBV27; D gene: NA; CDR3 protein: CASSPFQTDSGANVLTF; CDR3 DNA: TGTGCCAGCAGTCCATTTCAGACCGACTCTGGGGCCAACGTCCTGACTTTC
clone size: NA; J gene: TRBJ1-1; V gene: TRBV19; D gene: TRBD1; CDR3 protein: CASSMGGTGGTEAFF; CDR3 DNA: TGTGCCAGTAGTATGGGCGGGACAGGGGGCACTGAAGCTTTCTTT
clone size: NA; J gene: TRBJ1-2; V gene: TRBV28; D gene: NA; CDR3 protein: CASRDRSYGYTF; CDR3 DNA: TGTGCCAGCAGAGACCGATCCTATGGCTACACCTTC
clone size: NA; J gene: TRBJ2-2; V gene: TRBV11-2; D gene: TRBD2; CDR3 protein: CASSLTHLGGRTTGELFF; CDR3 DNA: TGTGCCAGCAGCCTCACCCATCTGGGCGGGAGGACCACCGGGGAGCTGTTTTTT
clone size: NA; J gene: TRBJ2-3; V gene: TRBV3-1/TRBV3-2; D gene: NA; CDR3 protein: CASNRIYGADTQYF; CDR3 DNA: TGTGCCAGCAACAGGATTTACGGGGCAGATACGCAGTATTTT
clone size: once; J gene: TRBJ1-1; V gene: TRBV11-3; D gene: NA; CDR3 protein: CASSLVFNTEAFF; CDR3 DNA: TGTGCCAGCAGCTTAGTATTCAACACTGAAGCTTTCTTT
clone size: NA; J gene: TRBJ2-7; V gene: TRBV11-2; D gene: NA; CDR3 protein: CASSLDRAYEQYF; CDR3 DNA: TGTGCCAGCAGCTTAGACAGGGCCTACGAGCAGTACTTC
clone size: once; J gene: TRBJ2-7; V gene: TRBV20-1; D gene: NA; CDR3 protein: CSASPYQRGDYEQYF; CDR3 DNA: TGCAGTGCTAGTCCCTATCAGAGGGGGGACTACGAGCAGTACTTC
clone size: NA; J gene: TRBJ2-3; V gene: TRBV18; D gene: NA; CDR3 protein: CASSRPPDTQYF; CDR3 DNA: TGTGCCAGCTCCCGGCCCCCAGATACGCAGTATTTT
clone size: NA; J gene: TRBJ1-1; V gene: TRBV7-8; D gene: NA; CDR3 protein: CASSFVGGFMNTEAFF; CDR3 DNA: TGTGCCAGCAGCTTTGTTGGTGGATTTATGAACACTGAAGCTTTCTTT
clone size: NA; J gene: TRBJ1-5; V gene: TRBV5-6; D gene: NA; CDR3 protein: CASSLKSDSFNQPQHF; CDR3 DNA: TGTGCCAGCAGCCTGAAAAGTGACAGTTTCAATCAGCCCCAGCATTTT
clone size: NA; J gene: TRBJ2-1; V gene: TRBV18; D gene: TRBD2; CDR3 protein: CASSPRQLVGRSNEQFF; CDR3 DNA: TGTGCCAGCTCACCACGTCAGTTGGTCGGGAGGTCTAATGAGCAGTTCTTC
clone size: NA; J gene: TRBJ2-5; V gene: TRBV2; D gene: NA; CDR3 protein: CASGPEGGSQETQYF; CDR3 DNA: TGTGCCAGCGGCCCGGAAGGAGGGTCTCAAGAGACCCAGTACTTC
clone size: once; J gene: TRBJ2-3; V gene: TRBV30; D gene: TRBD2; CDR3 protein: CAWSVRLAGRGDTQYF; CDR3 DNA: TGTGCCTGGAGTGTGAGACTAGCGGGGAGGGGAGATACGCAGTATTTT
clone size: once; J gene: TRBJ1-5; V gene: TRBV6-5; D gene: NA; CDR3 protein: CASSYSVGGPQHF; CDR3 DNA: TGTGCCAGCAGTTACTCTGTGGGGGGGCCTCAGCATTTT
clone size: NA; J gene: TRBJ2-1; V gene: TRBV15; D gene: TRBD2; CDR3 protein: CATSRDLSGLAGGNEQFF; CDR3 DNA: TGTGCCACCAGCAGAGATCTTTCAGGACTAGCGGGAGGGAATGAGCAGTTCTTC
clone size: once; J gene: TRBJ2-5; V gene: TRBV7-6; D gene: NA; CDR3 protein: CASSLGGGGQTQYF; CDR3 DNA: TGTGCCAGCAGCTTAGGAGGGGGGGGACAGACCCAGTACTTC
clone size: NA; J gene: TRBJ2-5; V gene: TRBV5-6; D gene: NA; CDR3 protein: CASSWEQGQETQYF; CDR3 DNA: TGTGCCAGCAGCTGGGAACAGGGTCAAGAGACCCAGTACTTC
clone size: NA; J gene: TRBJ2-1; V gene: TRBV5-1; D gene: TRBD2; CDR3 protein: CASSLGSGGPLSYNEQFF; CDR3 DNA: TGCGCCAGCAGCTTGGGCAGCGGGGGACCCCTCTCCTACAATGAGCAGTTCTTC
clone size: NA; J gene: TRBJ1-1; V gene: TRBV7-8; D gene: NA; CDR3 protein: CASSPVGVTEAFF; CDR3 DNA: TGTGCCAGCAGCCCGGTGGGGGTCACTGAAGCTTTCTTT
clone size: NA; J gene: TRBJ2-1; V gene: TRBV6-2/TRBV6-3; D gene: NA; CDR3 protein: CASSRRGSVYNEQFF; CDR3 DNA: TGTGCCAGCAGTCGCCGGGGTAGCGTTTACAATGAGCAGTTCTTC
clone size: NA; J gene: TRBJ2-7; V gene: TRBV6-6; D gene: NA; CDR3 protein: CASSYGGLFSYEQYF; CDR3 DNA: TGTGCCAGCAGTTACGGCGGGCTCTTTTCCTACGAGCAGTACTTC
clone size: NA; J gene: TRBJ2-1; V gene: TRBV6-5; D gene: TRBD2; CDR3 protein: CASGTSGRNNEQFF; CDR3 DNA: TGTGCCAGCGGGACTAGCGGGAGGAACAATGAGCAGTTCTTC
clone size: NA; J gene: TRBJ2-7; V gene: TRBV10-2; D gene: NA; CDR3 protein: CASSEPNVEQYF; CDR3 DNA: TGCGCCAGCAGTGAGCCTAATGTCGAGCAGTACTTC
clone size: NA; J gene: TRBJ1-2; V gene: TRBV15; D gene: NA; CDR3 protein: CATSRDVLSSNYGYTF; CDR3 DNA: TGTGCCACCAGCAGAGATGTCTTGAGTTCTAACTATGGCTACACCTTC
clone size: NA; J gene: TRBJ1-2; V gene: TRBV30; D gene: TRBD1; CDR3 protein: CAWTRQGHSYGYTF; CDR3 DNA: TGTGCCTGGACTCGACAGGGGCATAGCTATGGCTACACCTTC
clone size: NA; J gene: TRBJ1-2; V gene: TRBV9; D gene: NA; CDR3 protein: CASSVRYYGYTF; CDR3 DNA: TGTGCCAGCAGCGTTAGGTACTATGGCTACACCTTC
clone size: NA; J gene: TRBJ1-2; V gene: TRBV7-9; D gene: NA; CDR3 protein: CASSLASLDGYTF; CDR3 DNA: TGTGCCAGCAGCTTAGCCTCACTTGACGGCTACACCTTC
clone size: NA; J gene: TRBJ2-1; V gene: TRBV3-1/TRBV3-2; D gene: TRBD2; CDR3 protein: CASSQPGLAGGDDNEQFF; CDR3 DNA: TGTGCCAGCAGCCAGCCGGGACTAGCGGGGGGCGATGACAATGAGCAGTTCTTC
clone size: NA; J gene: TRBJ1-2; V gene: TRBV30; D gene: NA; CDR3 protein: CAWMGLRLVGYTF; CDR3 DNA: TGTGCCTGGATGGGGTTACGCCTCGTAGGCTACACCTTC
clone size: once; J gene: TRBJ1-4; V gene: TRBV5-6; D gene: NA; CDR3 protein: CASSLGAGATNEKLFF; CDR3 DNA: TGTGCCAGCAGCTTGGGTGCGGGGGCAACTAATGAAAAACTGTTTTTT
clone size: NA; J gene: TRBJ2-3; V gene: TRBV7-2; D gene: TRBD2; CDR3 protein: CASSLRGGDTDTQYF; CDR3 DNA: TGTGCCAGCAGCCTACGGGGGGGGGACACAGATACGCAGTATTTT
clone size: NA; J gene: TRBJ2-2; V gene: TRBV30; D gene: TRBD2; CDR3 protein: CAWRLAVVRELFF; CDR3 DNA: TGTGCCTGGAGGCTAGCGGTCGTTCGGGAGCTGTTTTTT
clone size: NA; J gene: TRBJ1-2; V gene: TRBV28; D gene: TRBD1; CDR3 protein: CASSLEGQPYGYTF; CDR3 DNA: TGTGCCAGCAGTTTAGAGGGACAGCCCTATGGCTACACCTTC
clone size: NA; J gene: TRBJ2-1; V gene: TRBV6-5; D gene: NA; CDR3 protein: CASSSHRYNEQFF; CDR3 DNA: TGTGCCAGCAGTTCCCACCGCTACAATGAGCAGTTCTTC
clone size: NA; J gene: TRBJ2-7; V gene: TRBV4-2; D gene: NA; CDR3 protein: CASSPRIATYEQYF; CDR3 DNA: TGTGCCAGCAGCCCGCGGATCGCTACCTACGAGCAGTACTTC
clone size: NA; J gene: TRBJ2-5; V gene: TRBV6-1; D gene: NA; CDR3 protein: CASSEFGPWGETQYF; CDR3 DNA: TGTGCCAGCAGTGAATTTGGCCCCTGGGGAGAGACCCAGTACTTC
clone size: NA; J gene: TRBJ2-7; V gene: TRBV6-1; D gene: NA; CDR3 protein: CASSEAAGTKPYEQYF; CDR3 DNA: TGTGCCAGCAGTGAAGCCGCCGGGACAAAACCCTACGAGCAGTACTTC
clone size: NA; J gene: TRBJ2-1; V gene: TRBV3-1/TRBV3-2; D gene: TRBD2; CDR3 protein: CASSHSGLGGRNEQFF; CDR3 DNA: TGTGCCAGCAGCCATTCTGGACTAGGAGGTCGGAATGAGCAGTTCTTC
clone size: NA; J gene: TRBJ1-5; V gene: TRBV6-5; D gene: NA; CDR3 protein: CASDTGRWGNQPQHF; CDR3 DNA: TGTGCCAGTGATACAGGGCGGTGGGGCAATCAGCCCCAGCATTTT
clone size: NA; J gene: TRBJ1-1; V gene: TRBV6-5; D gene: NA; CDR3 protein: CASSHPQGVGTEAFF; CDR3 DNA: TGTGCCAGCAGTCACCCGCAGGGTGTGGGCACTGAAGCTTTCTTT
clone size: NA; J gene: TRBJ1-2; V gene: TRBV30; D gene: NA; CDR3 protein: CAWIGEYPFLLYGYTF; CDR3 DNA: TGTGCCTGGATTGGCGAATACCCCTTCCTTCTCTATGGCTACACCTTC
clone size: NA; J gene: TRBJ1-2; V gene: TRBV5-8; D gene: TRBD1; CDR3 protein: CASSLPGQSNYGYTF; CDR3 DNA: TGTGCCAGCAGCCTACCGGGACAGAGTAACTATGGCTACACCTTC
clone size: NA; J gene: TRBJ1-2; V gene: TRBV29-1; D gene: NA; CDR3 protein: CSVWAGGYTF; CDR3 DNA: TGCAGCGTTTGGGCGGGTGGCTACACCTTC
clone size: few; J gene: TRBJ2-2; V gene: TRBV28; D gene: NA; CDR3 protein: CASSSGNTGELFF; CDR3 DNA: TGTGCCAGCAGTTCAGGGAACACCGGGGAGCTGTTTTTT
clone size: NA; J gene: TRBJ2-1; V gene: TRBV6-5; D gene: TRBD1; CDR3 protein: CASSKMGQYNEQFF; CDR3 DNA: TGTGCCAGCAGTAAAATGGGACAGTACAATGAGCAGTTCTTC
clone size: NA; J gene: TRBJ1-2; V gene: TRBV5-6; D gene: NA; CDR3 protein: CASSLGRVGLYGYTF; CDR3 DNA: TGTGCCAGCAGCTTGGGCCGGGTCGGTCTCTATGGCTACACCTTC
clone size: NA; J gene: TRBJ2-5; V gene: TRBV24-1; D gene: NA; CDR3 protein: CATSDLSRDGQETQYF; CDR3 DNA: TGTGCCACCAGTGACCTAAGCCGGGACGGCCAAGAGACCCAGTACTTC
clone size: NA; J gene: TRBJ1-1; V gene: TRBV6-4; D gene: TRBD1; CDR3 protein: CASSDSFRDRHTEAFF; CDR3 DNA: TGTGCCAGCAGTGACTCTTTTAGGGACAGACACACTGAAGCTTTCTTT
clone size: NA; J gene: TRBJ2-6; V gene: TRBV28; D gene: NA; CDR3 protein: CASSSPGRVGANVLTF; CDR3 DNA: TGTGCCAGCAGCTCCCCGGGCAGGGTTGGGGCCAACGTCCTGACTTTC
clone size: NA; J gene: TRBJ2-4; V gene: TRBV7-9; D gene: TRBD1; CDR3 protein: CASSLVGRQGLAKNIQYF; CDR3 DNA: TGTGCCAGCAGCTTAGTAGGCCGACAGGGCCTAGCCAAAAACATTCAGTACTTC
clone size: NA; J gene: TRBJ1-1; V gene: TRBV7-8; D gene: NA; CDR3 protein: CASSLPDGGGVENTEAFF; CDR3 DNA: TGTGCCAGCAGCCTCCCCGATGGAGGGGGGGTGGAGAACACTGAAGCTTTCTTT
clone size: NA; J gene: TRBJ1-4; V gene: TRBV27; D gene: TRBD1; CDR3 protein: CASGPGAGGEKLFF; CDR3 DNA: TGTGCCAGCGGGCCTGGGGCAGGGGGTGAAAAACTGTTTTTT